Listed below are T cell receptor beta chains from one sample, sequenced in a study of tumor-infiltrating lymphocytes in primary liver carcinoma. In TCRdb, the multiplex PCR reads were re-called with MiXCR into one record per CDR3 protein. The data show roughly 24,000 distinct CDR3 sequences, about 74% seen once. Sequencing was carried out using liver tumor tissue from sampling region 5. These receptors were obtained from a woman in her twenties or thirties with primary liver carcinoma and hepatitis B virus infection. CDR3s leave out the opening cysteine and the closing phenylalanine or tryptophan. Each record gives: V gene, J gene, CDR3 protein.

TRBV4-3	TRBJ2-1	ASNHRELVNDQF
TRBV6-5	TRBJ2-2	ASSYTPRVRSGTGELF
TRBV4-2	TRBJ2-7	ASSREHLGQGGPREQY
TRBV6-5	TRBJ2-2	ASNQRTGFTGELF
TRBV28	TRBJ2-7	TSSSPWLAGINEQY
TRBV11-2	TRBJ2-7	ASSAPGLHYEQY
TRBV7-8	TRBJ2-7	AGSSRLAGSTEQY
TRBV7-9	TRBJ1-1	ASIHTPGQTNTEAF
TRBV12-3/TRBV12-4	TRBJ2-1	ASSTDRGNEQF
TRBV10-3	TRBJ2-5	AISGSATKQETQY
TRBV21-1	TRBJ2-2	ASSKNDRARTGELF
TRBV28	TRBJ1-3	ASRVRAGNTIY
TRBV12-3/TRBV12-4	TRBJ1-5	ASSRSDTGTDQPQH
TRBV11-2	TRBJ1-1	ASSARDMGRKRWSDAEAF
TRBV11-3	TRBJ2-2	ASSSYRGPQELL
TRBV20-1	TRBJ1-2	SASPEGRGGYT
TRBV11-2	TRBJ1-4	ANSLWGGKLF
TRBV11-2	TRBJ2-1	ASCLFYGSNEQF
TRBV7-9	TRBJ2-3	ASRSARGVSTDTQY
TRBV5-4	TRBJ2-1	ASGPEGGGPYEQF
TRBV4-3	TRBJ1-1	ASSQDPGSPAF
TRBV11-2	TRBJ2-7	PSSTTGGGSWTYEQY
TRBV6-5	TRBJ2-7	ASSPSRDRVEQY
TRBV6-5	TRBJ1-1	ASGYEDSGRGTEAF
TRBV11-2	TRBJ2-7	ASVLPSGYEHY
TRBV10-3	TRBJ1-3	SISEPVSGNTIY
TRBV11-2	TRBJ2-1	ASSSFYESNEPF
TRBV11-1	TRBJ2-2	TRSRVMAGVSGKLF
TRBV29-1	TRBJ2-5	SVETGRGVRETLH
TRBV5-4	TRBJ2-3	ASRVDGHPPPTDTRY
TRBV10-3	TRBJ2-5	AIIESATRRETQH
TRBV6-1	TRBJ1-2	ASSEAQGFRYGYT
TRBV5-6	TRBJ2-1	ASSLGPANNEQF
TRBV20-1	TRBJ1-2	STRDDSNKDGYT
TRBV11-2	TRBJ2-5	GSSLWLETQY
TRBV4-3	TRBJ2-3	ASSQDPLTSGRAVTTDTRY
TRBV6-1	TRBJ2-3	VSSPLVGATDTQY
TRBV7-8	TRBJ2-6	DSSLLGLDFSGANVLT
TRBV11-2	TRBJ2-7	ASSVTGGGSWSYEQY
TRBV5-1	TRBJ2-3	DSSLAPPADTQF
TRBV29-1	TRBJ2-5	SVLPDRQGGETQY
TRBV28	TRBJ2-1	ASSVGLRNNELF
TRBV28	TRBJ1-6	ASSFSHRGSSPLH